Detailed here is one T cell receptor beta chain. The antigen remains undetermined. Clones were read by immunoSEQ multiplex PCR, and TCRdb kept only the in-frame ones, dropping some. The sample contains about 72,000 clones, approximately 86% of which appear only once. This sample was taken from a study of OX40 agonist ivuxolimab in advanced cancers. In the study overall: An agonistic human IgG2 monoclonal antibody against OX40 (CD134) was given. The dose-escalation cohort was approximately 85% male, with a mean age of around 60 years, ranging about 23 to 90. Partial responses were recorded for three patients, including one with hepatocellular carcinoma and two with cutaneous melanoma. Study-level results: By week 6 at 0.1 to 3.0 mg/kg, blood CD4+ and CD8+ T cells had expanded clonally.

CDR3 length: 14 residues. V was pared by 2 bases and J by 9 bases, with 9 bases of the junction left unmatched. CDR1 and CDR2 from the germline V gene are SGHTA and FQGNSA. The chain links TRBV7-2 to TRBJ2-5; 7 positions agree with TRBD1. This material consisted of CD4+ or CD8+ T cells sorted from blood, taken in a trial of the OX40 agonist ivuxolimab. The receptor was isolated from an adult with an advanced solid tumor such as melanoma, head and neck, liver or kidney cancer. The chain's CDR3 is CASSLRGRQSPQYF. The CDR3 nucleotides read TGTGCCAGCAGCTTAAGGGGGCGGCAGTCGCCCCAGTACTTC. The whole variable domain, remainder taken from reference TRBV7-2 and TRBJ2-5, is GAGVSQSPSNKVTEKGKDVELRCDPISGHTALYWYRQSLGQGLEFLIYFQGNSAPDKSGLPSDRFSAERTGGSVSTLTIQRTQQEDSAVYLCASSLRGRQSPQYFGPGTRLLVL.